A single sample is the source of the 25 T cell receptor beta chains below, sequenced in a study of blood T cell repertoires in COVID-19. Assay: immunoSEQ multiplex PCR; the TCRdb copy retains only in-frame clones and omits some. The table lists fewer than 400,000 clones, approximately 91% of them singletons. Sequencing was performed on PBMCs or T cells enriched from blood (not recorded which). The source is a woman between 25 and 40 years old who had been exposed to COVID-19.

In regard to this clone: Different DNA sequences within this sample yield the same CDR3. The chain has TRBV5-1 and TRBJ1-1, with D possibly matching TRBD1 (6 bases). Between the trimmed V and J ends, which lost 0 bases and 1 base, there was a span of 7 bases. CDR3 length equals 14 residues. Germline CDR1 SGHRS, CDR2 YFSETQ. The CDR3 loop is CASSLVGGNTEAFF. The CDR3 nucleotides are TGCGCCAGCAGCTTGGTAGGGGGGAACACTGAAGCTTTCTTT.

CDR3 nucleotides: TGTGCCAGCAGCCGGGGGGCGGGCACCGGGGAGCTGTTTTTT. Translated, it gives CASSRGAGTGELFF. The chain combines TRBV7-3 with TRBJ2-2; D is possibly TRBD2 (7 bases). CDR1 and CDR2 from the germline V gene are SGHTA and FQGTGA. The CDR3 totals 14 residues. V was cut by 5 bases and J by 4 bases, with 11 bases left in between.

The CDR3 spells CASSSPPGGYGYTF. Here the CDR3 DNA reads TGTGCCAGCAGCTCCCCCCCGGGGGGCTATGGCTACACCTTC. V is TRBV7-2 and J is TRBJ1-2; possible D gene TRBD1, 5 bases. The germline V gene has CDR1 SGHTA and CDR2 FQGNSA. V lost 4 bases to trimming and J lost 4 bases, with 13 bases between them. The CDR3 spans 14 residues. Looking up the rest from reference TRBV7-2 and TRBJ1-2 gives the full variable domain: GAGVSQSPSNKVTEKGKDVELRCDPISGHTALYWYRQSLGQGLEFLIYFQGNSAPDKSGLPSDRFSAERTGGSVSTLTIQRTQQEDSAVYLCASSSPPGGYGYTFGSGTRLTVV.

CDR3 nucleotides: TGTGCCAGCAGCTTAGGGCAGAACACTGAAGCTTTCTTT. Amino acid sequence: CASSLGQNTEAFF. The chain recombines TRBV11-3 with TRBJ1-1; unclear D gene. The CDR3 loop spans 13 amino acids. V lost 1 base and J 1 base, leaving 4 bases between the germline ends. The germline CDR1 and CDR2 sequences are SGHNT and YENEEA.

This sequence joins TRBV18 and TRBJ1-1, with TRBD1 as a possible D gene (5 bases). The CDR3 consists of 13 residues. V was shortened by 3 bases and J by 7 bases, with 12 bases between the two germline ends. In germline, CDR1 is KGHSH, CDR2 LQKENI. CDR3 nucleotides: TGTGCCAGCTCACCCAGCAGGGAACTTGAAGCTTTCTTT. Protein product: CASSPSRELEAFF.

The CDR3 protein is CASSPRSAASNYQETQYF. The CDR3, as DNA: TGTGCCAGCTCACCGAGGTCGGCGGCGAGCAATTACCAAGAGACCCAGTACTTC. V usage is TRBV18 and J usage is TRBJ2-5, with unresolved D. The CDR3 has 18 amino acids. The germline V gene has CDR1 KGHSH and CDR2 LQKENI. With 3 bases removed from V and 0 bases from J, the gap between germline ends came to 20 bases.

This clone was seen a handful of times. The genes are TRBV9 and TRBJ2-3; the match to TRBD2 covers 8 bases. Germline CDR1 is SGDLS and CDR2 is YYNGEE. The J segment lost 2 bases and the V segment lost 6 bases, leaving 8 bases of the junction unmatched. This CDR3 contains 15 residues. The CDR3 DNA reads TGTGCCAGCAACTCCGGGACTAGGTACACAGATACGCAGTATTTT. Protein product: CASNSGTRYTDTQYF.

DNA for the CDR3: TGTGCCAGCTCACCATCGGCAGGGGCAAACTATGGCTACACCTTC. It specifies CASSPSAGANYGYTF. The chain uses TRBV18 and TRBJ1-2, with D maybe TRBD1 (6 bases). Trimming cost V 2 bases and J 2 bases, with 12 bases left between them. Germline V gene lookup returns CDR1 KGHSH and CDR2 LQKENI. The length of the CDR3 is 15 residues.

V gene TRBV18 combines with J gene TRBJ2-4, with D tentatively TRBD1 (6 bases). The CDR3 length is 15 residues. Per germline, CDR1 KGHSH and CDR2 LQKENI. V was clipped by 0 bases and J by 9 bases, with 15 bases between them. CDR3 amino acids: CASSPPLGGVGIQYF. Here the CDR3 DNA reads TGTGCCAGCTCACCACCGTTAGGGGGTGTGGGCATTCAGTACTTC.

V is TRBV5-6 and J is TRBJ1-2; a possible D gene is TRBD1 (5 bases). Germline CDR1 reads SGHDT; CDR2 reads YYEEEE. The CDR3 length is 13 residues. V lost 3 bases, J lost 10 bases, and 16 bases lay in between. In nucleotides, the CDR3 is TGTGCCAGCAGCTCCCACGGGACTTTCGACTACACCTTC. This gives the protein CASSSHGTFDYTF.

The rearrangement links TRBV19 to TRBJ2-3, with 10 bases aligning to TRBD2. The CDR3 loop spans 15 amino acids. Germline values: CDR1 LNHDA, CDR2 SQIVND (reference sequence). Trimming removed 6 bases from V and 2 bases from J; junction bases left unmatched: 5. CDR3 sequence (DNA): TGTGCCAGTAGCCTACTAGCGGGGTACACAGATACGCAGTATTTT. It codes for CASSLLAGYTDTQYF.

A remark on this clone: This specimen includes other DNA sequences encoding the same CDR3. V and J are TRBV6-1 and TRBJ1-1; D perhaps matches TRBD1 (5 bases). Per germline, CDR1 MNHNS and CDR2 SASEGT. Deletions cut 0 bases from V and 5 bases from J, with 10 bases between. There are 14 residues in the CDR3. The CDR3 nucleotides are TGTGCCAGCAGTGAAGCTGGCAGGGTTACTGAAGCTTTCTTT. Protein sequence: CASSEAGRVTEAFF.

V usage is TRBV6-5 and J usage is TRBJ2-3; weak D call: TRBD1 (5 bases). There are 14 residues in the CDR3. With 2 bases removed from V and 5 bases from J, the gap between germline ends came to 11 bases. The germline CDR1 and CDR2 sequences are MNHEY and SVGAGI. CDR3 bases: TGTGCCAGCAGTTACGCCCCAGGGCGAGATACGCAGTATTTT. This encodes CASSYAPGRDTQYF.

V and J are TRBV6-5 and TRBJ1-4; D gene ambiguous. This CDR3 comprises 11 residues. Looked up from germline, CDR1 is MNHEY and CDR2 is SVGAGI. Trimming removed 5 bases from V and 8 bases from J, with 6 bases in between. The CDR3 coding sequence is TGTGCCAGCAGTATAGTCGAAAAACTGTTTTTT. Protein sequence: CASSIVEKLFF.

The V gene is TRBV11-1, the J gene TRBJ2-7; the match to TRBD1 covers 8 bases. J lost 6 bases, V lost 0 bases, and 7 bases had no gene match. The CDR3 spans 15 residues. Germline V gives CDR1 SGHAT, CDR2 FQDESV (reference sequence). The DNA of the CDR3 is TGTGCCAGCAGCTTAGCCCCTCGGACAGGGACCGAGCAGTACTTC. Amino acid sequence: CASSLAPRTGTEQYF.

CDR3 protein: CASSSPSGWRGNTEAFF. CDR3 coding DNA: TGCGCCAGCAGCTCCCCGTCGGGTTGGCGAGGGAACACTGAAGCTTTCTTT. This chain uses TRBV4-1 with TRBJ1-1; D call uncertain. Trimming cost V 5 bases and J 1 base, with 20 bases left between them. This CDR3 has 17 residues. Germline CDR1 MGHRA, CDR2 YSYEKL.

This clone turned up a few times. The gene calls are TRBV27 and TRBJ1-2; D is unresolved. Germline CDR1 MNHEY, CDR2 SMNVEV (reference sequence). The V and J ends lost 3 bases and 5 bases respectively, with 13 bases between them. The CDR3 contains 14 residues. As DNA, the CDR3 is TGTGCCAGCAGTTTGAGGGCGGCTGGGTATGGCTACACCTTC. Protein sequence: CASSLRAAGYGYTF.

With respect to this clone: The junction departs from germline at one end; a sequencing error may be responsible. The chain has TRBV15 and TRBJ2-1; 7 nucleotides line up with TRBD1. Germline CDR1 is LNHNV and CDR2 is YYDKDF (reference sequence). The CDR3 is 13 amino acids. CDR3 in amino acids: CATSREPRDSSIF. In DNA form, the CDR3 reads TGTGCCACCAGCAGGGAGCCCCGGGACAGTTCAATCTTC.

In this sample, this clone turned up once. V and J are TRBV27 and TRBJ1-1, with D tentatively TRBD1 (5 bases). CDR1 is MNHEY, CDR2 SMNVEV, per germline (reference sequence). The CDR3 has 14 residues. V shed 1 base and J shed 5 bases, with 11 bases lying between them. The CDR3 sequence is CASSLFQGGTEAFF. CDR3 DNA sequence: TGTGCCAGCAGTTTATTCCAGGGAGGGACTGAAGCTTTCTTT.

This sequence joins TRBV6-5 and TRBJ2-7; D call uncertain. CDR3 length equals 15 residues. In germline, CDR1 is MNHEY, CDR2 SVGAGI. The germline V and J ends were trimmed by 4 bases and 2 bases, with 15 bases remaining between them. CDR3 amino acids: CASSSSPAAAYEQYF. The CDR3 DNA follows: TGTGCCAGCAGTTCGTCCCCTGCGGCAGCCTACGAGCAGTACTTC.

This chain joins TRBV3-1 (or the pseudogene TRBV3-2) and TRBJ1-2; the match to TRBD1 covers 7 bases. Per the germline V gene, CDR1 is LGHDT and CDR2 is YNNKEL (reference sequence). Losses at the gene ends were 1 base for V and 6 bases for J; bases not matched to a gene: 8. The CDR3 covers 15 residues. The CDR3 coding sequence is TGTGCCAGCAGCCAAGTGAAGGGGGCGCGAGATGGCTACACCTTC. Amino acids: CASSQVKGARDGYTF.

The chain combines TRBV2 with TRBJ2-1, with 8 bases that match TRBD1. The CDR3 loop spans 15 amino acids. Germline V CDR1 and CDR2: SNHLY, FYNNEI. Trimming at V came to 6 bases and at J to 3 bases, leaving 7 bases not matched to a gene. This CDR3 reads CASRAGTGDYNEQFF. The CDR3 bases are TGTGCCAGCAGAGCCGGGACAGGAGACTACAATGAGCAGTTCTTC.

This clone was seen once. The chain employs TRBV25-1 and TRBJ2-7; tentative D call: TRBD1 (6 bases). The V end lost 6 bases, the J end lost 3 bases, and 15 bases lay between the germline ends. Germline-derived CDR1 and CDR2 are MGHDK and SYGVNS. This CDR3 is built from 14 residues. The CDR3 sequence: CASSATGHSYEQYF. The CDR3 nucleotides read TGTGCCAGCAGCGCGACGGGACACAGCTACGAGCAGTACTTC.

In its sample, this clone was seen a few times. V usage is TRBV4-1 and J usage is TRBJ1-4; D not certain. V lost 4 bases and J 7 bases, leaving 16 bases between the germline ends. In germline, CDR1 is MGHRA, CDR2 YSYEKL. The CDR3 runs to 15 residues. The CDR3 spells CASSRVVRESEKLFF. The CDR3 bases are TGCGCCAGCAGCCGAGTTGTCCGTGAAAGTGAAAAACTGTTTTTT.

This chain links TRBV5-4 with TRBJ1-4, with D perhaps TRBD1 (5 bases). This CDR3 region has 13 residues. V was trimmed by 0 bases and J by 12 bases, leaving 12 bases between them. Germline loops: CDR1 SGHNT, CDR2 YYREEE (reference sequence). The CDR3 reads CASSLEEGSELFF. DNA of the CDR3: TGTGCCAGCAGCTTGGAGGAGGGGTCGGAACTGTTTTTT.